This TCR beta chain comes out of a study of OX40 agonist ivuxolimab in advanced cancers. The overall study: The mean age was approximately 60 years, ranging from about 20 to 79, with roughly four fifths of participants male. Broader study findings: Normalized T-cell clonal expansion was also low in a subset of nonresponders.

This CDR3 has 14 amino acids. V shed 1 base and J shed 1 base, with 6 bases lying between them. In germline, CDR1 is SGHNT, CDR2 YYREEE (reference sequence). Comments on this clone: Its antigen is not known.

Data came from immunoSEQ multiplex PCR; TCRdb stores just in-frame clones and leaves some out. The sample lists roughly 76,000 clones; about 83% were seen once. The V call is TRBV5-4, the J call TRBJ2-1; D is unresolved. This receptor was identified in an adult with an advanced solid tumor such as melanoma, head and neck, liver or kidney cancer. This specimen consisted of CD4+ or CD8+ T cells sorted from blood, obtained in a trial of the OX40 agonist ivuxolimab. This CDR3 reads CASSLSRSYNEQFF. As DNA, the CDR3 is TGTGCCAGCAGCTTGAGCCGTTCCTACAATGAGCAGTTCTTC.